Listed below are T cell receptor beta chains from one sample, sequenced in a study of response to subunit inactivated influenza vaccine. TCRdb re-called the RT-PCR reads with MiXCR, one entry per CDR3 protein. This table holds a few hundred thousand distinct CDR3 sequences, around 20% found once. The sequencing used PBMCs from blood, collected roughly 20 months after vaccination. These receptors originate from a man aged 50 to 69 who received an inactivated influenza vaccine. The CDR3 runs from the conserved cysteine through the conserved F or W. The D gene is left open where the match is weak.

j_call: TRBJ2-7
d_call: TRBD2
v_call: TRBV20-1
cdr3_length: 13
cdr3_aa: CSAGIAGAPEQYF

j_call: TRBJ1-1
d_call: .
v_call: TRBV2
cdr3_length: 14
cdr3_aa: CASSKRTANTEAFF

j_call: TRBJ1-5
d_call: TRBD1
v_call: TRBV28
cdr3_length: 18
cdr3_aa: CASSFFIRDSSNNQPQHF

j_call: TRBJ1-5
d_call: .
v_call: TRBV28
cdr3_length: 14
cdr3_aa: CASRGEASNQPQHF

j_call: TRBJ2-7
d_call: .
v_call: TRBV6-5
cdr3_length: 14
cdr3_aa: CASSYAGNSYEQYF

j_call: TRBJ1-1
d_call: .
v_call: TRBV20-1
cdr3_length: 12
cdr3_aa: CSASPGVTEAFF

j_call: TRBJ1-1
d_call: TRBD1
v_call: TRBV7-6
cdr3_length: 17
cdr3_aa: CASSLVAGTGMNTEAFF

j_call: TRBJ2-7
d_call: .
v_call: TRBV7-9
cdr3_length: 14
cdr3_aa: CASSLSGYLYEQYF

j_call: TRBJ2-7
d_call: TRBD1
v_call: TRBV25-1
cdr3_length: 13
cdr3_aa: CASRGQASYEQYF

j_call: TRBJ2-5
d_call: TRBD2
v_call: TRBV20-1
cdr3_length: 16
cdr3_aa: CSARDRLAGVQETQYF

j_call: TRBJ2-5
d_call: TRBD2
v_call: TRBV15
cdr3_length: 14
cdr3_aa: CATNTGGIQETQYF

j_call: TRBJ1-2
d_call: .
v_call: TRBV4-3
cdr3_length: 16
cdr3_aa: CASSQDRDKVFYGYTF

j_call: TRBJ1-1
d_call: TRBD1
v_call: TRBV20-1
cdr3_length: 14
cdr3_aa: CSASKRTGGTEAFF

j_call: TRBJ1-4
d_call: .
v_call: TRBV7-9
cdr3_length: 15
cdr3_aa: CASRGKGATNEKLFF

j_call: TRBJ1-2
d_call: .
v_call: TRBV6-1
cdr3_length: 14
cdr3_aa: CASNPGTMHYGYTF

j_call: TRBJ1-3
d_call: .
v_call: TRBV7-6
cdr3_length: 17
cdr3_aa: CASSLGAGSSSGNTIYF

j_call: TRBJ2-1
d_call: TRBD2
v_call: TRBV4-3
cdr3_length: 15
cdr3_aa: CASSQEPSGSDEQFF

j_call: TRBJ2-7
d_call: TRBD1
v_call: TRBV29-1
cdr3_length: 11
cdr3_aa: CSVELGQVQHF

j_call: TRBJ1-1
d_call: .
v_call: TRBV27
cdr3_length: 13
cdr3_aa: CASSTSGGGVPFF

j_call: TRBJ1-5
d_call: .
v_call: TRBV6-2/TRBV6-3
cdr3_length: 13
cdr3_aa: CASTWSSNQPQHF

j_call: TRBJ1-1
d_call: .
v_call: TRBV2
cdr3_length: 14
cdr3_aa: CASSEELGNTEAFF

j_call: TRBJ1-1
d_call: .
v_call: TRBV3-1
cdr3_length: 12
cdr3_aa: CASSRGKDEAFF

j_call: TRBJ1-2
d_call: .
v_call: TRBV4-3
cdr3_length: 14
cdr3_aa: CASSQDRGPGGYTF

j_call: TRBJ2-1
d_call: TRBD2
v_call: TRBV3-1
cdr3_length: 19
cdr3_aa: CTCSTQGLTSGSEYNEQFF

j_call: TRBJ2-1
d_call: .
v_call: TRBV4-2
cdr3_length: 14
cdr3_aa: CASSQIVLNNEQFF

j_call: TRBJ2-1
d_call: TRBD2
v_call: TRBV20-1
cdr3_length: 15
cdr3_aa: CSARGASGSGNEQFF

j_call: TRBJ1-2
d_call: .
v_call: TRBV12-3/TRBV12-4
cdr3_length: 13
cdr3_aa: CASSLELNYGYTF

j_call: TRBJ1-1
d_call: .
v_call: TRBV5-4
cdr3_length: 15
cdr3_aa: CASSLDPTRNTEAFF

j_call: TRBJ1-5
d_call: .
v_call: TRBV2
cdr3_length: 17
cdr3_aa: CASSEQLSARINQPQHF

j_call: TRBJ1-2
d_call: .
v_call: TRBV20-1
cdr3_length: 12
cdr3_aa: CSAGRENYGYTF

j_call: TRBJ2-3
d_call: TRBD2
v_call: TRBV7-3
cdr3_length: 15
cdr3_aa: CASSLLAGGGDTQYF

j_call: TRBJ1-2
d_call: .
v_call: TRBV5-1
cdr3_length: 12
cdr3_aa: CASSSGLQSYTF

j_call: TRBJ1-3
d_call: .
v_call: TRBV20-1
cdr3_length: 15
cdr3_aa: CSARDLSNSGNTIYF

j_call: TRBJ1-1
d_call: .
v_call: TRBV4-2
cdr3_length: 16
cdr3_aa: CASSQEGRGSLFEAFF

j_call: TRBJ1-4
d_call: .
v_call: TRBV27
cdr3_length: 14
cdr3_aa: CASSTVATNEKLFF

j_call: TRBJ2-2
d_call: TRBD2
v_call: TRBV9
cdr3_length: 14
cdr3_aa: CASSVGLDGGELFF